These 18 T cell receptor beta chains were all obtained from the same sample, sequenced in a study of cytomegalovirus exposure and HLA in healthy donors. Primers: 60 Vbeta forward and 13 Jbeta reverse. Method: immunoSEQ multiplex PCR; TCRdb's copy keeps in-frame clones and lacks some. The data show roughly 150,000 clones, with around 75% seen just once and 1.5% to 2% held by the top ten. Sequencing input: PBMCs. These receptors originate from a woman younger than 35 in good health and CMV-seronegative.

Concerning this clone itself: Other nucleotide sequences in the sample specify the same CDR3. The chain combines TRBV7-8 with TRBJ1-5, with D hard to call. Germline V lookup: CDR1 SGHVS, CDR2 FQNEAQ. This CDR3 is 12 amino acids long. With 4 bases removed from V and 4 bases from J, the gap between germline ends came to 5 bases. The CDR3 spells CASSSTNQPQHF. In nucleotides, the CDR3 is TGTGCCAGCAGCTCCACTAATCAGCCCCAGCATTTT.

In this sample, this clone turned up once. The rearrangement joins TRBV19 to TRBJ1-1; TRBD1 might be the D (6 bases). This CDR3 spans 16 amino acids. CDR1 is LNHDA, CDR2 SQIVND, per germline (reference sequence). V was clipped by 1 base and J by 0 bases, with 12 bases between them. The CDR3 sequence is CASSIVGGGMNTEAFF. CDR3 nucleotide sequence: TGTGCCAGTAGTATAGTAGGGGGGGGGATGAACACTGAAGCTTTCTTT.

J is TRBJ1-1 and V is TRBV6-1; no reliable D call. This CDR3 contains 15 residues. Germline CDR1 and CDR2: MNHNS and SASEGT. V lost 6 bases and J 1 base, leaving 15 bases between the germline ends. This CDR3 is CASRRQANKNTEAFF. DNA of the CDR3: TGTGCCAGCAGACGTCAGGCCAATAAGAACACTGAAGCTTTCTTT.

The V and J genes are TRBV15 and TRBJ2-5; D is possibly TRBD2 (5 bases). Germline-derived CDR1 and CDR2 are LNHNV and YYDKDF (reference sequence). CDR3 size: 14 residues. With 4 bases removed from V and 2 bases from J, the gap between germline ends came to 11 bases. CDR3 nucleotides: TGTGCCACCAGCACGGGGTCGGGTCAAGAGACCCAGTACTTC. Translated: CATSTGSGQETQYF.

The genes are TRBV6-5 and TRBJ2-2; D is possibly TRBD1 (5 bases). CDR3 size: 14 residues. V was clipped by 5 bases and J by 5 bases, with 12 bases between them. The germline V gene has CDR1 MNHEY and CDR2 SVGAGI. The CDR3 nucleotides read TGTGCCAGCAGTAAACAGGTGAAAACCGGGGAGCTGTTTTTT. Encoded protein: CASSKQVKTGELFF.

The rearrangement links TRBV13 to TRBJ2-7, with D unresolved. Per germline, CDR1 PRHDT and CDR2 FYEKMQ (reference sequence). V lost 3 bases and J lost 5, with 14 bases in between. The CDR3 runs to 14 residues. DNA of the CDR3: TGTGCCAGCAGCTTTAACACGCTCGACAACGAGCAGTACTTC. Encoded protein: CASSFNTLDNEQYF.

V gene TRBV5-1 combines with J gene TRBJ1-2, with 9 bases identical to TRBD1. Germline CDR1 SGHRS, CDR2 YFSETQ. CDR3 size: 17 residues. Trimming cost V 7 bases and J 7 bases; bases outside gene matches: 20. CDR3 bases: TGCGCCAGCGCCTCCGGGGGGACAGGGCTACGCGTCTTTGGCTACACCTTC. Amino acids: CASASGGTGLRVFGYTF.

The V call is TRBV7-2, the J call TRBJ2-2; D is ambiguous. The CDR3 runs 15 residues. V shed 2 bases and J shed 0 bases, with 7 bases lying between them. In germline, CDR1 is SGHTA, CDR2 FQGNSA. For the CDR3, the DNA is TGTGCCAGCAGCTTAACCAGCGCGAACACCGGGGAGCTGTTTTTT. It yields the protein CASSLTSANTGELFF.

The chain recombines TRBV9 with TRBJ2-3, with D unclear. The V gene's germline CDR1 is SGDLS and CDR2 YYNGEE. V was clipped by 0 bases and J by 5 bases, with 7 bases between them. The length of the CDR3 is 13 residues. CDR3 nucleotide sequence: TGTGCCAGCAGCGTAGAGTACGGAGATACGCAGTATTTT. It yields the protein CASSVEYGDTQYF.

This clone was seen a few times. The CDR3 loop is CASSLMRNTEAFF. CDR3 sequence (DNA): TGTGCCAGCAGCTTGATGAGGAACACTGAAGCTTTCTTT. This chain joins TRBV11-1 and TRBJ1-1, with D unresolved. Germline-derived CDR1 and CDR2 are SGHAT and FQDESV (reference sequence). V was trimmed by 3 bases and J by 1 base, leaving 6 bases between them. The CDR3 length is 13 residues.

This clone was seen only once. The CDR3 loop is CASNPSGGAVLDYGYTF. The DNA of the CDR3 is TGTGCCAGTAATCCGTCTGGCGGGGCCGTCTTGGACTATGGCTACACCTTC. V is TRBV19 and J is TRBJ1-2; maybe TRBD1 (5 bases). In germline, CDR1 is LNHDA, CDR2 SQIVND (reference sequence). CDR3 size: 17 residues. V was cut by 7 bases and J by 3 bases, with 24 bases left in between. The full variable domain, with the rest looked up from reference TRBV19 and TRBJ1-2, is DGGITQSPKYLFRKEGQNVTLSCEQNLNHDAMYWYRQDPGQGLRLIYYSQIVNDFQKGDIAEGYSVSREKKESFPLTVTSAQKNPTAFYLCASNPSGGAVLDYGYTFGSGTRLTVV.

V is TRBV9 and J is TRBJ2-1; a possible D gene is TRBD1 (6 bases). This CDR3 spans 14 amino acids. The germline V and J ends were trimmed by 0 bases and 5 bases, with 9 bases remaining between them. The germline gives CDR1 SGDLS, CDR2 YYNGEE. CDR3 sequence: CASSVGTANNEQFF. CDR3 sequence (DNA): TGTGCCAGCAGCGTAGGGACAGCTAACAATGAGCAGTTCTTC.

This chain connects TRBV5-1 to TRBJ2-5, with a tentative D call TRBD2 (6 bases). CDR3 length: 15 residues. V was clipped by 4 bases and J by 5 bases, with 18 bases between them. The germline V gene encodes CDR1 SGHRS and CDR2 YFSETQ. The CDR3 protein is CASSTGTQSGETQYF. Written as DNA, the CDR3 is TGCGCCAGCAGCACCGGGACCCAAAGCGGGGAGACCCAGTACTTC.

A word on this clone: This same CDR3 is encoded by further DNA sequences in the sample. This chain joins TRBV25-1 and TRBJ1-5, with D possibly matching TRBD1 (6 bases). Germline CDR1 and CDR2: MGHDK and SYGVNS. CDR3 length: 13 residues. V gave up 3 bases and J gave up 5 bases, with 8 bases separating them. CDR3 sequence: CASSEDSYQPQHF. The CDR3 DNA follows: TGTGCCAGCAGTGAGGACAGCTATCAGCCCCAGCATTTT.

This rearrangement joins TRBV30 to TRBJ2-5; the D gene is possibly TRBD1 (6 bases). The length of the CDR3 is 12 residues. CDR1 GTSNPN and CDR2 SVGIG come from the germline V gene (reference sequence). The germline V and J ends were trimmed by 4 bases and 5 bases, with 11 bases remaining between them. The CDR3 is CAWNRVLETQYF. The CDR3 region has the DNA TGTGCCTGGAACAGGGTTCTGGAGACCCAGTACTTC.

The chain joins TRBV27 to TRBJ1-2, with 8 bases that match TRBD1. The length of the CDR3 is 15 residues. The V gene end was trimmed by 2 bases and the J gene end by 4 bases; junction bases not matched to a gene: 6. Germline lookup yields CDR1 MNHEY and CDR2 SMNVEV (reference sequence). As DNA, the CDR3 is TGTGCCAGCAGTTTAGCACAGGGGGTTTCCTATGGCTACACCTTC. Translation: CASSLAQGVSYGYTF.

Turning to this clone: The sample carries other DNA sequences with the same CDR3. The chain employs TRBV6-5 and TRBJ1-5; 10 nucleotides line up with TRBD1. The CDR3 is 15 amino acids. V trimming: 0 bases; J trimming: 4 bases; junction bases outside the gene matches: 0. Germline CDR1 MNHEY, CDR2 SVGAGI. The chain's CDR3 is CASSYSGQGNQPQHF. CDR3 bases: TGTGCCAGCAGTTACTCGGGACAGGGGAATCAGCCCCAGCATTTT.

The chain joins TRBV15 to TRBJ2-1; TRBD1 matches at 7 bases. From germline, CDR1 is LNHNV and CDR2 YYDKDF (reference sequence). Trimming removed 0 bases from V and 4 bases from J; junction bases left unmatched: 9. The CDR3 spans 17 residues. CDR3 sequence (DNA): TGTGCCACCAGCAGAGATAGAGGGCAGGGGGTTTACAATGAGCAGTTCTTC. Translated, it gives CATSRDRGQGVYNEQFF.